This record looks at one T cell receptor (beta chain) sequence and its context. The antigen this receptor binds is unknown. Base qualities are not recorded, but no much larger clone differs from it by a single base. Per the germline V gene (reference sequence), LNHNV is the CDR1 and YYDKDF is the CDR2. At the junction V is shortened by 3 bases and J by 0 bases; bases outside the gene matches: 5. The CDR3 starts with the cysteine, ends with the phenylalanine, and has 18 residues. Solely the CDR3 DNA is kept, with 54 bases framed from the first base. Using the deep immunoSEQ assay, multiplex PCR amplified TCR CDR3 regions from genomic DNA. Genomic DNA extracted from each cell subset was distributed evenly over all wells of several immunoSEQ 96-well plates, and each plate served as one replicate. For sorted subsets, each replicate PCR was loaded with roughly 0.2 ug genomic DNA, equivalent to some 27,000 T cell genomes. Purified libraries were measured with a Qubit 3.0 fluorometer, size-checked on a Bioanalyzer 2100, and measured again with the KAPA Library Quantification kit. A separate single-read 150-cycle Illumina NextSeq 550 flow cell was used to sequence each immunoSEQ 96-well plate. The source study handled its data this way. The immunoSEQ output contained only junctional sequences without quality scores, so filtering could not match that applied to full-length reads. To assign V/J genes and CDR3, sequences were annotated using PyIR, a Python wrapper for IgBLAST v1.9, with IMGT germline references. Any read was removed if the V/J assignment was weak (E-value above 1e-6), the CDR3 was missing, or the read contained stop codons, out-of-frame junctions, or ambiguous translated residues. A V3J clonotype was defined by an identical inferred V gene, J gene, and CDR3 amino acid sequence. Percentage overlap between repertoires was computed as shared unique clonotypes divided by the size of the smaller repertoire. Repertoire richness was assessed with RTK rarefaction, the Chao1 estimator, and Recon v2.1 estimates of unobserved clonotypes. Generation probabilities were computed with OLGA for all TCRbeta clonotypes obtained by the gDNA method from a few donors. Here the immuneACCESS table is served through TCRdb, limited to in-frame sequences with V and J called. Missing clones are a known gap in these copies; in checked studies unresolved V genes cover under half, and the rest lacks a known reason. D and trimming were read from the DNA, whereas the V and J calls and clone size are those reported in that table. The sample table lists about 980,000 clones, around three quarters of them with a count of one. Approximately 1.5% of the sample is taken by the ten largest.

These data belong to a study of shared clonotypes between healthy human individuals (dated by TCRdb to 2018 to 2020). Notes on the research overall: A couple of women and a few men aged 18 to 49 years were included in the cohort. For each donor, CD4 naive and CD4 memory were each given three plates, CD8 naive was given two plates, and CD8 memory was given one plate. The study deeply sequenced blood TCR repertoires of five healthy adults to estimate repertoire size and the extent of clonotype sharing between individuals. To increase sequencing depth and limit assay-specific biases, different laboratories used diverse techniques to prepare libraries and sequence TCR repertoires. Between about 0.8 and 9 billion PBMCs per donor were obtained by leukapheresis.

Healthy HIV-negative adults with no recently reported acute infections or vaccinations were included as donors. All donors were Caucasian adults living in Nashville, Tennessee, USA. CD4+ T cells were enriched through magnetic negative selection, after which naive cells were positively selected on CD45RA and the remaining negative fraction served as the memory subset. Blood was obtained by leukapheresis, after which PBMCs were separated by Ficoll-Histopaque density gradient centrifugation and cryopreserved in liquid nitrogen vapor phase. Purity and quantity of every magnetically sorted T cell population were checked by analytical flow cytometry. Genomic DNA was isolated from each sorted fraction and quantified by UV absorbance on a Nanodrop 2000c. What the work shows at the level of the full study, not this receptor alone: Sampling was restricted to blood, and TCR repertoires in tissues likely differ from the TCR repertoires found in blood. Approximately 5% of naive CD4, 3.5% of naive CD8, about 2.4% of memory CD4, and roughly 0.4% of memory CD8 clonotypes were shared across several donors. Based on pairwise subsampling, the degree of clonotype sharing among donors was expected to be affected by sequencing depth. The genetic and exposure-history diversity represented was limited by the small number of donors. Even with the large sequencing depth, rarefaction of the sorted-subset datasets indicated that sequencing was incomplete. Clonotypes shared by all four sorted-subset donors showed higher generation probabilities than non-shared clonotypes. Estimated clonotype richness was generally larger for naive than for memory subsets.

The sequence derives from a man aged 18 to 30 in good health. The chain is assembled from TRBV15 and TRBJ2-1; the junction holds 13 bases that match TRBD2. The sequenced sample was memory CD4+ T cells sorted from blood. Per the publication, the cell subset or site label means: CD45RA-negative fraction. Here the CDR3 is given as CATSRGTSGAPSYNEQFF. The DNA is as follows: TGTGCCACCAGCAGGGGGACTAGCGGGGCCCCCTCCTACAATGAGCAGTTCTTC.